Listed below are T cell receptor beta chains from one sample, sequenced in a study of a mutant IDH1 vaccine in newly diagnosed glioma. The antigens these receptors bind are not known. Produced via immunoSEQ multiplex PCR; TCRdb's table is partial and in-frame only. The sample has about 59,000 clones; over 80% are singletons. The sample was PBMCs, taken from a glioma patient whose treatment included an IDH1 peptide vaccine. The source is a woman aged 40 to 50 with glioma. The CDR3 runs from the conserved cysteine through the conserved F or W.

TRBV10-3	TRBJ2-1	CAINSGSISNEQFF
TRBV6-5	TRBJ2-1	CASQGANYNEQFF
TRBV7-2	TRBJ2-7	CASSEPTGSPYEQYF
TRBV28	TRBJ2-7	CASSLVWGASYEQYF
TRBV18	TRBJ1-2	CASSPPQETVYGYTF
TRBV5-1	TRBJ2-1	CASMSVGNEQFF
TRBV30	TRBJ1-2	CAWSVGVSNGYTF
TRBV6-1	TRBJ1-1	CASSAPQGDTEAFF
TRBV5-4	TRBJ1-1	CASTQGQRNTEAFF
TRBV28	TRBJ2-2	CASSLRNTGELFF
TRBV27	TRBJ2-7	CASSPGPRYEQYF
TRBV18	TRBJ2-7	CASSPIGQRNYEQYF
TRBV13	TRBJ2-7	CASSSRGYEQYF
TRBV7-9	TRBJ2-7	CASSERGGAYEQYF
TRBV6-5	TRBJ1-3	CASSSENTIYF
TRBV20-1	TRBJ2-2	CSARNTGELFF
TRBV30	TRBJ2-7	CAWGGLETYEQYF
TRBV14	TRBJ2-7	CASSQPGGYEQYF
TRBV18	TRBJ2-2	CASSPERRRTGELFF
TRBV4-1	TRBJ1-1	CASSQVGVGAEAFF
TRBV30	TRBJ2-7	CAWTKTRSSYEQYF